The present entry profiles one T cell receptor (beta chain) with its context. The data originate from a study of blood T cell repertoires in COVID-19. Study at large: Researchers got acute and convalescent COVID-19 samples from the United States, Italy and Spain.

The method was immunoSEQ multiplex PCR; TCRdb's version includes in-frame clones alone and lacks a portion of them. The profile shows under 350,000 clones, approximately 82% of them singletons. This CDR3 comprises 15 residues. Germline loops: CDR1 SEHNR, CDR2 FQNEAQ (reference sequence). V shed 3 bases and J 0 bases; nucleotides not matched to a gene: 4. The sequence derives from a man aged 55 to 70 who had recovered from COVID-19. Sequencing was done on a sample of peripheral blood. The V call is TRBV7-9, the J call TRBJ2-5; 7 nucleotides line up with TRBD1. For the CDR3, the DNA is TGTGCCAGCAGCTTCGACAGGGCGTACCAAGAGACCCAGTACTTC. The encoded protein is CASSFDRAYQETQYF.